The present T cell receptor (beta chain) was sequenced within a study of a mutant IDH1 vaccine in newly diagnosed glioma. Study-wide context: Before enrollment, patients got radiotherapy alone, temozolomide alone, or mostly the combination. Week 35 was assigned to visit V12, and week 47 was assigned to visit V13.

The protocol was immunoSEQ multiplex PCR, while the TCRdb copy is restricted to in-frame clones and leaves out a portion. The data contain tens of thousands of clones, roughly 74% of them singletons. Trimming took off 3 bases at V and 3 bases at J, with 8 bases between the two ends. The CDR3 loop spans 13 amino acids. Per the germline V gene, CDR1 is MRHNA and CDR2 is SNTAGT. Regarding this clone: What it binds is not known.

This sample's time point: week 35, safety follow-up. The content of each vaccine dose was 300 ug of mutant IDH1 20-mer peptide, and topical imiquimod accompanied it. Eight vaccinations were given in weeks 1, 3, 5, 7, 11, 15, 19 and 23. The source was PBMCs, collected from a glioma patient whose treatment included an IDH1 peptide vaccine. The clonotype originates from a man in his fifties or sixties with glioma. The genes are TRBV6-4 and TRBJ1-1; the D is unclear. The CDR3 spells CASSEGRYTEAFF. CDR3 bases: TGTGCCAGCAGTGAAGGTAGATACACTGAAGCTTTCTTT.